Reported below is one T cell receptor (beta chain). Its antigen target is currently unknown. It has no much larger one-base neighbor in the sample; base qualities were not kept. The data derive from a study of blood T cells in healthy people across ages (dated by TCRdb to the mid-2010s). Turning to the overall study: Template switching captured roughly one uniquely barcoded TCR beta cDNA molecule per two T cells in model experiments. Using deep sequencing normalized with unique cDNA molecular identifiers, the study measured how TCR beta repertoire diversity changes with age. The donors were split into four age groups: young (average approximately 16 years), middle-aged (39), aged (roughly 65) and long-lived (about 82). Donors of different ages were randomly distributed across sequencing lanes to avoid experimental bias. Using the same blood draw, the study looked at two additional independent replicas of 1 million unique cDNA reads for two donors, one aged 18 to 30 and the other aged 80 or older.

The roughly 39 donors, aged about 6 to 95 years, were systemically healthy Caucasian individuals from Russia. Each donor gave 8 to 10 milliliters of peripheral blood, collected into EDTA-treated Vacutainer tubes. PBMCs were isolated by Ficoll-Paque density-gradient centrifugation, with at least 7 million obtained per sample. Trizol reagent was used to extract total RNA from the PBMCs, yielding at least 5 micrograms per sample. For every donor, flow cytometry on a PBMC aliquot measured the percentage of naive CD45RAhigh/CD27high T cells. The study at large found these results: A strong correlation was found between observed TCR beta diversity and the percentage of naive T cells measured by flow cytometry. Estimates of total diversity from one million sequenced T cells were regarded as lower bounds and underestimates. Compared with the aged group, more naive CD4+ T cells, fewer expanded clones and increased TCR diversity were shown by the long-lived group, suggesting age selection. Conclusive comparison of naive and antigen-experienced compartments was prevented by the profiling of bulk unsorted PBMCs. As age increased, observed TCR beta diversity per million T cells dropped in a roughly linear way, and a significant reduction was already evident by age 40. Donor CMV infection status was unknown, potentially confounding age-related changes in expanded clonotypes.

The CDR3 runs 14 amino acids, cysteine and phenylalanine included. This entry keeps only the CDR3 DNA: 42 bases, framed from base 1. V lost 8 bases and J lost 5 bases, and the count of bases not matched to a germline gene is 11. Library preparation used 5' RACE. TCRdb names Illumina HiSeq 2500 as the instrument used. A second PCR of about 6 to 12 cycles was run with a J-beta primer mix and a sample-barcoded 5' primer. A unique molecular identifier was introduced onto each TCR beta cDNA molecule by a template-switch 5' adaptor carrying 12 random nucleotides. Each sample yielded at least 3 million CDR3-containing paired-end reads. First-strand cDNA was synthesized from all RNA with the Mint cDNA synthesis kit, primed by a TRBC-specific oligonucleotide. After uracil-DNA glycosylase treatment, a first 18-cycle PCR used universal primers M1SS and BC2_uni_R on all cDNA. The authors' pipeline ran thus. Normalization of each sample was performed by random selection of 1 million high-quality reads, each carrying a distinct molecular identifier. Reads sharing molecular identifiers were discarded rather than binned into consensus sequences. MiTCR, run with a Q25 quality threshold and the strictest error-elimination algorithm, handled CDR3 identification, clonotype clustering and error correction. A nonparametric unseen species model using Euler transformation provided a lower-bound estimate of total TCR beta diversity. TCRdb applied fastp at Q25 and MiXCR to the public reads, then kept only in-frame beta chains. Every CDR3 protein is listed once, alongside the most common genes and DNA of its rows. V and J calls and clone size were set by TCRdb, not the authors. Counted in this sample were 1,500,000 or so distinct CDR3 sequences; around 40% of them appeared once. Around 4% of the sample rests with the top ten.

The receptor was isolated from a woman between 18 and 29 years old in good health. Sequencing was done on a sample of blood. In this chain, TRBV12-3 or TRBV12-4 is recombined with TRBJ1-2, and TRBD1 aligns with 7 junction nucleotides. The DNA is TGTGCCAGCGGTCGTAGGGGGCAAGAGTATGGCTACACCTTC. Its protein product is CASGRRGQEYGYTF.